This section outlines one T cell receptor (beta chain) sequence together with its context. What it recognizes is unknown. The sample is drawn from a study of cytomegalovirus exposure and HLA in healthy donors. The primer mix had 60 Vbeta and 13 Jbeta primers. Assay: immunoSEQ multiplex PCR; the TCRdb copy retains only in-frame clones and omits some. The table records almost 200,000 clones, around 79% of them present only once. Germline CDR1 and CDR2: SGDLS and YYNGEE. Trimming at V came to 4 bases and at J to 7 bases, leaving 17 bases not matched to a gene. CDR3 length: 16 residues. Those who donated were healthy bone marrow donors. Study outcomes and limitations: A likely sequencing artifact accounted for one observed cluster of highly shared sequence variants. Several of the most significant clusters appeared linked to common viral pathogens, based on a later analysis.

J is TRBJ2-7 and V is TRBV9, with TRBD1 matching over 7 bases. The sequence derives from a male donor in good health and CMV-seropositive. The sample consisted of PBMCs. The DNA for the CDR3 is TGTGCCAGCAGCTCTAGGGGTAACCCTACAGGGGAAGAGCAGTACTTC. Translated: CASSSRGNPTGEEQYF.